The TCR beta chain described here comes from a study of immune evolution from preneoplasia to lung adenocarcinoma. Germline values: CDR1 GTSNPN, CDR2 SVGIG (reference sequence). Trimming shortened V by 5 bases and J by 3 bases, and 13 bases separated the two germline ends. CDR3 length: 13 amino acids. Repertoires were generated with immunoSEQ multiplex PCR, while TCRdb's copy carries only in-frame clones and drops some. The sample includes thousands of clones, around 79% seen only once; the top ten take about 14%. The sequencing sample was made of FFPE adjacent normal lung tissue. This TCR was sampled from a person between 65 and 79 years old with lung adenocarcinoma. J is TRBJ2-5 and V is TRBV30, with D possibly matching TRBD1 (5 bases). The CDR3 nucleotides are TGTGCCTGGGATCTTGGGGCAAAAGAGACCCAGTACTTC. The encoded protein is CAWDLGAKETQYF.